These 27 T cell receptor beta chains share one sample of origin, sequenced in a study of identical twins. TCRdb analysed the 5' RACE reads with MiXCR anew, one entry per CDR3 protein. The sample contains under 900,000 distinct CDR3 sequences, over 9% of which appear only once. The sample was also linked to a second study, of yellow fever vaccine responses in identical twins.

Sequenced: PBMCs. These receptor sequences come from a woman younger than 30 in good health.

This clonotype was observed a handful of times. V gene TRBV3-1 combines with J gene TRBJ2-1; D is perhaps TRBD1 (6 bases). The CDR3 loop spans 13 amino acids. Trimming took off 3 bases at V and 4 bases at J, with 7 bases between the two ends. Looked up from germline, CDR1 is LGHDT and CDR2 is YNNKEL (reference sequence). CDR3 sequence reads: CASSHDRYNEQFF. The CDR3 DNA reads as TGTGCCAGCAGCCACGACAGGTACAATGAGCAGTTCTTC.

J is TRBJ2-5 and V is TRBV12-3 or TRBV12-4; D tentatively fits TRBD1 or TRBD2 (5 bases each). V was trimmed by 6 bases and J by 1 base, leaving 18 bases between them. This CDR3 is built from 16 residues. The CDR3 protein is CASSSQRRGVQETQYF. As DNA, the CDR3 is TGTGCCAGCAGCAGCCAGCGTAGAGGGGTCCAAGAGACCCAGTACTTC.

This clonotype was counted only a few times. The rearrangement links TRBV11-1 to TRBJ2-1; TRBD2 matches at 9 bases. The CDR3 totals 19 residues. Germline CDR1 reads SGHAT; CDR2 reads FQDESV (reference sequence). V lost 3 bases and J lost 0; bases outside the gene matches: 12. The CDR3 sequence: CASSFWLSGGLSSYNEQFF. CDR3 in DNA: TGTGCCAGCAGCTTTTGGCTTAGCGGGGGCCTCAGCTCCTACAATGAGCAGTTCTTC. The full variable domain, its missing parts supplied by reference TRBV11-1 and TRBJ2-1, is EAEVAQSPRYKITEKSQAVAFWCDPISGHATLYWYRQILGQGPELLVQFQDESVVDDSQLPKDRFSAERLKGVDSTLKIQPAELGDSAMYLCASSFWLSGGLSSYNEQFFGPGTRLTVL.

In its sample, this clonotype was seen a few times. This chain uses TRBV9 with TRBJ2-1; 9 bases are a match to TRBD2. Germline V CDR1 and CDR2: SGDLS, YYNGEE. The CDR3 loop spans 16 amino acids. Trimming removed 0 bases from V and 8 bases from J; junction bases left unmatched: 9. The CDR3 region is CASSVGAGGLMDEQFF. The CDR3 nucleotides read TGTGCCAGCAGCGTAGGAGCGGGAGGCCTTATGGATGAGCAGTTCTTC.

The rearrangement links TRBV6-1 to TRBJ2-3; TRBD2 agrees at 8 bases. Trimming removed 6 bases from V and 4 bases from J; junction bases left unmatched: 15. Germline V CDR1 and CDR2: MNHNS, SASEGT. The CDR3 contains 17 residues. Here the CDR3 reads CASRRTPGLAVADTQYF. CDR3 DNA: TGTGCCAGCAGGAGGACCCCAGGACTAGCAGTGGCAGATACGCAGTATTTT.

Written as DNA, the CDR3 is TGCGCCAGCAGCCCCGACCCGTTTGGCACAGATACGCAGTATTTT. Translating gives CASSPDPFGTDTQYF. This chain joins TRBV5-1 and TRBJ2-3; no reliable D call. The V end was cut by 4 bases, the J end by 1 base, with 13 bases between. The CDR3 is 15 amino acids. CDR1 and CDR2 from the germline V gene are SGHRS and YFSETQ.

V usage is TRBV5-1 and J usage is TRBJ1-2, with D possibly being TRBD1 (6 bases). V lost 0 bases, J lost 6 bases, and 6 bases lay in between. This CDR3 has 12 residues. Germline CDR1 SGHRS, CDR2 YFSETQ. CDR3 protein: CASSLDRDGYTF. The DNA of the CDR3 is TGCGCCAGCAGCTTGGACAGGGATGGCTACACCTTC.

This clonotype came up a few times. The chain couples TRBV4-2 to TRBJ2-4; unclear D gene. In germline, CDR1 is LGHNA, CDR2 YNFKEQ. The CDR3 length is 19 residues. The V end lost 0 bases, the J end lost 5 bases, and 23 bases lay between the germline ends. The DNA of the CDR3 is TGTGCCAGCAGCCAAGATTCTCGGCAGTATAATCCCATCGAAAACATTCAGTACTTC. Translation gives CASSQDSRQYNPIENIQYF.

This clonotype appeared a few times. The chain uses TRBV12-3 or TRBV12-4 and TRBJ2-1; 7 nucleotides agree with TRBD2. The CDR3 runs 16 residues. The ends lost 7 bases at V and 2 bases at J; junction bases unmatched: 11. The CDR3 loop reads CASTMGTTVTYNEQFF. The CDR3 bases are TGTGCCAGCACCATGGGGACTACCGTTACCTACAATGAGCAGTTCTTC.

The gene calls are TRBV29-1 and TRBJ2-1, with 10 bases that match TRBD2. The germline gives CDR1 SQVTM, CDR2 ANQGSEA. The length of the CDR3 is 12 residues. Trimming cost V 8 bases and J 12 bases; bases outside gene matches: 10. CDR3: CSHGLADRRQFF. CDR3 in DNA: TGCAGCCACGGACTAGCGGACCGCCGGCAGTTCTTC.

The rearrangement joins TRBV6-5 to TRBJ2-1, with D perhaps matching TRBD2 (6 bases). The CDR3 spans 14 residues. V lost 3 bases, J lost 6 bases, and 12 bases lay in between. CDR1 and CDR2 (germline): MNHEY, SVGAGI. The CDR3: CASSYTVGGNEQFF. The CDR3 nucleotides read TGTGCCAGCAGTTATACCGTGGGAGGCAATGAGCAGTTCTTC.

The chain uses TRBV14 and TRBJ2-5; a possible D gene is TRBD2 (7 bases). The CDR3 extends over 16 amino acids. From germline, CDR1 is SGHDN and CDR2 FVKESK. V was shortened by 3 bases and J by 5 bases, with 19 bases between the two germline ends. CDR3 protein: CASSQRGLGNTETQYF. The CDR3 DNA reads TGTGCCAGCAGCCAGCGGGGGCTTGGGAATACGGAGACCCAGTACTTC.

This clonotype was seen many times. The rearrangement uses TRBV5-1 and TRBJ2-1; 8 bases are shared with TRBD1. V gave up 0 bases and J gave up 8 bases; unmatched junction bases: 4. Germline CDR1 reads SGHRS; CDR2 reads YFSETQ. This CDR3 has 14 residues. This CDR3 reads CASSLADRVDEQFF. In DNA, the CDR3 is TGCGCCAGCAGCTTGGCGGACAGGGTCGATGAGCAGTTCTTC.

The table lists this clonotype with a few counts. This chain connects TRBV6-2 or TRBV6-3 to TRBJ2-7; 10 bases are a match to TRBD1. The V gene end was trimmed by 3 bases and the J gene end by 4 bases; junction bases not matched to a gene: 3. Per germline, CDR1 MNHEY and CDR2 SVGEGT. The CDR3 extends over 14 amino acids. Here the CDR3 reads CASSYLGQGYEQYV. CDR3 nucleotide sequence: TGTGCCAGCAGTTATCTGGGACAGGGGTACGAGCAGTACGTC.

This clonotype was counted ten times or more. The chain combines TRBV7-9 with TRBJ2-3; D may be TRBD2 (6 bases). CDR1 and CDR2 from the germline V gene are SEHNR and FQNEAQ (reference sequence). The germline V and J ends were trimmed by 5 bases and 1 base, with 13 bases remaining between them. The CDR3 is 15 amino acids. This CDR3 reads CASSLGASGTDTQYF. The DNA for the CDR3 is TGTGCCAGCAGCCTAGGGGCTAGCGGCACAGATACGCAGTATTTT.

This clonotype was seen more than once but under ten times. This sequence joins TRBV20-1 and TRBJ2-7; 7 bases map to TRBD2. The CDR3 totals 13 residues. In germline, CDR1 is DFQATT, CDR2 SNEGSKA (reference sequence). J lost 2 bases, V lost 6 bases, and 7 bases had no gene match. The CDR3 bases are TGCAGTGCCCTCCGGGACTACACCTACGAGCAGTACTTC. Residues: CSALRDYTYEQYF.

V and J are TRBV7-8 and TRBJ2-3, with D perhaps matching TRBD1 or TRBD2 (6 bases each). The germline gives CDR1 SGHVS, CDR2 FQNEAQ. Trimming took off 6 bases at V and 5 bases at J, with 21 bases between the two ends. The CDR3 has 16 amino acids. CDR3 protein: CASSSVGGGPGDTQYF. In DNA, the CDR3 is TGTGCCAGCAGTTCCGTCGGTGGGGGGCCGGGAGATACGCAGTATTTT. Drawing the rest from reference TRBV7-8 and TRBJ2-3, the complete variable domain is GAGVSQSPRYKVAKRGQDVALRCDPISGHVSLFWYQQALGQGPEFLTYFQNEAQLDKSGLPSDRFFAERPEGSVSTLKIQRTQQEDSAVYLCASSSVGGGPGDTQYFGPGTRLTVL.

The V call is TRBV4-2, the J call TRBJ1-1; D unresolved. The germline V gene encodes CDR1 LGHNA and CDR2 YNFKEQ. The CDR3 has 12 residues. The V gene lost 0 bases and the J gene lost 7 bases, with 6 bases spanning the gap. CDR3 bases: TGTGCCAGCAGCCAAGATCGTGTTGAAGCTTTCTTT. Translation gives CASSQDRVEAFF.

This clonotype was counted many times. This rearrangement joins TRBV11-1 to TRBJ1-2; perhaps TRBD1 as D (5 bases). V was shortened by 3 bases and J by 6 bases, with 29 bases between the two germline ends. Germline V CDR1 and CDR2: SGHAT, FQDESV (reference sequence). CDR3 length: 19 amino acids. The chain's CDR3 is CASSLRTSAPTGTDDGYTF. The CDR3 DNA reads as TGTGCCAGCAGCTTGAGAACCTCAGCTCCAACCGGGACCGACGATGGCTACACCTTC. Full variable domain (missing parts from reference TRBV11-1 and TRBJ1-2): EAEVAQSPRYKITEKSQAVAFWCDPISGHATLYWYRQILGQGPELLVQFQDESVVDDSQLPKDRFSAERLKGVDSTLKIQPAELGDSAMYLCASSLRTSAPTGTDDGYTFGSGTRLTVV.

This clonotype came up many times. The genes are TRBV24-1 and TRBJ2-1, with 9 bases lining up with TRBD1. V shed 3 bases, J shed 9 bases, and the junction held 2 bases outside the gene matches. There are 13 residues in the CDR3. Germline CDR1 KGHDR, CDR2 SFDVKD. CDR3 loop: CATSDPDRGEQFF. As DNA, the CDR3 is TGTGCCACCAGTGATCCGGACAGGGGTGAGCAGTTCTTC.

In this sample, this clonotype turned up a few times. The rearrangement uses TRBV7-6 and TRBJ2-1; 9 bases align to TRBD2. V trimming: 5 bases; J trimming: 7 bases; junction bases outside the gene matches: 21. The CDR3 runs 19 residues. Germline V lookup: CDR1 SGHVS, CDR2 FNYEAQ. CDR3 loop: CASSPRGSGSLQRLNEQFF. The DNA for the CDR3 is TGTGCCAGCAGCCCTCGTGGTAGCGGGAGCCTCCAACGGTTAAATGAGCAGTTCTTC.

The chain has TRBV2 and TRBJ1-1; D is undetermined. V was pared by 10 bases and J by 0 bases, with 9 bases between. CDR1 is SNHLY, CDR2 FYNNEI, per germline. The CDR3 sequence is 12 residues long. The CDR3 nucleotides are TGTGCCAAGCGGAAACTGAACACTGAAGCTTTCTTT. Its protein product is CAKRKLNTEAFF.

The chain employs TRBV7-6 and TRBJ1-1, with 7 positions matching TRBD1. V lost 4 bases to trimming and J lost 0 bases; unmatched junction nucleotides: 5. This CDR3 comprises 15 residues. The germline gives CDR1 SGHVS, CDR2 FNYEAQ. This CDR3 is CASSSPGGLNTEAFF. For the CDR3, the DNA is TGTGCCAGCAGCTCCCCAGGGGGTTTGAACACTGAAGCTTTCTTT.

This clonotype was picked up a small number of times. The chain couples TRBV7-3 to TRBJ2-2; tentative D call: TRBD2 (6 bases). The CDR3 spans 16 residues. Trimming removed 2 bases from V and 2 bases from J, with 12 bases in between. Germline V gene data show CDR1 as SGHTA and CDR2 as FQGTGA. CDR3 bases: TGTGCCAGCAGCTTAGAATTAGCGGCAAACACCGGGGAGCTGTTTTTT. The encoded protein is CASSLELAANTGELFF.

This clonotype was seen a few times. The chain has TRBV15 and TRBJ2-1, with D possibly TRBD2 on 5 matching bases. Germline V lookup: CDR1 LNHNV, CDR2 YYDKDF (reference sequence). This CDR3 is 13 amino acids long. V was trimmed by 0 bases and J by 13 bases, leaving 13 bases between them. CDR3 sequence (DNA): TGTGCCACCAGCAGAGACCCCGGGAATCGTCAGTTCTTC. Its translation: CATSRDPGNRQFF.

This clonotype was observed many times. The chain carries TRBV5-1 and TRBJ2-3; D not certain. The CDR3 is 17 amino acids. Germline V CDR1 and CDR2: SGHRS, YFSETQ. Trimming left V 4 bases short and J 3 bases short, with 21 bases between. The CDR3 is CASSRPLTSPGTDTQYF. CDR3 DNA: TGCGCCAGCAGCCGCCCTCTAACCTCCCCCGGTACAGATACGCAGTATTTT.

The sample holds a few counts of this clonotype. The rearrangement links TRBV11-2 to TRBJ1-1; D gene ambiguous. In germline, CDR1 is SGHAT, CDR2 FQNNGV. CDR3 length: 15 residues. Trimming removed 5 bases from V and 0 bases from J, with 13 bases in between. The CDR3 loop is CASSAPLRMNTEAFF. The DNA for the CDR3 is TGTGCCAGCAGCGCCCCGTTACGGATGAACACTGAAGCTTTCTTT.